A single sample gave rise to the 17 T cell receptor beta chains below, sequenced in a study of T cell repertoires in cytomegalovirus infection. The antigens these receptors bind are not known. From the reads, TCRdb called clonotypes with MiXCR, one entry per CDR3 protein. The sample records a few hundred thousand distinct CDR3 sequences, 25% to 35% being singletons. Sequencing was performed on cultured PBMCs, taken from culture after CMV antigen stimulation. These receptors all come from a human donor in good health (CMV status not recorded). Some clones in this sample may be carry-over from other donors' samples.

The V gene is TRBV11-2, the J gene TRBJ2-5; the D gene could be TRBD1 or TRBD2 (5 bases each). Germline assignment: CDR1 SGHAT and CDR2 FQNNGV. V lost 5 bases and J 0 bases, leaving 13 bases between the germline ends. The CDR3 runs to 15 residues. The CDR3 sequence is CASSRGRGYQETQYF. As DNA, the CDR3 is TGTGCCAGCAGCCGGGGTAGGGGCTACCAAGAGACCCAGTACTTC.

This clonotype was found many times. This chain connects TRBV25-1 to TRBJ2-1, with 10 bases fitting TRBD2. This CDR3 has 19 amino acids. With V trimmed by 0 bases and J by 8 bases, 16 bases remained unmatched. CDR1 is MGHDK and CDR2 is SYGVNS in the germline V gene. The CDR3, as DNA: TGTGCCAGCAGTGAATATCCTAGCGGGAGAGCCGCCGTGGTGGATGAGCAGTTCTTC. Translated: CASSEYPSGRAAVVDEQFF.

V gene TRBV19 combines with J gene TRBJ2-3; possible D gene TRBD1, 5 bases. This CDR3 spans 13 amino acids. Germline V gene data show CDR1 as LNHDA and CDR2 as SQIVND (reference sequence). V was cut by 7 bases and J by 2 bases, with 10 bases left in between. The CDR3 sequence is CASTKTDTDTQYF. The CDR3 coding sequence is TGTGCCAGTACCAAGACAGACACAGATACGCAGTATTTT.

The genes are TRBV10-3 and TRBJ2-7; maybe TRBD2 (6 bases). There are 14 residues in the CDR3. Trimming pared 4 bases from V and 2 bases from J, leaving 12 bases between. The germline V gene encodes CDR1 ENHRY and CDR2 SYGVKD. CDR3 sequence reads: CAISGGVDPYEQYF. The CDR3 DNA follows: TGTGCCATCAGTGGGGGGGTAGATCCCTACGAGCAGTACTTC.

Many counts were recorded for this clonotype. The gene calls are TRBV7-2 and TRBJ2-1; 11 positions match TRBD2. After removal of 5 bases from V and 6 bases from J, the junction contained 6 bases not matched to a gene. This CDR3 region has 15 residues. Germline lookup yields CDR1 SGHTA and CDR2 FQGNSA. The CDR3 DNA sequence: TGTGCCAGCAGCCTCGGACTAGCGGGCTTCAATGAGCAGTTCTTC. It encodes CASSLGLAGFNEQFF.

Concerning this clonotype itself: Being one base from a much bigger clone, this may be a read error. The CDR3 DNA sequence: TGTGCCACCGTGGGTTTAGCGGGAGAATATGGTGAGCGGTTCTTC. Its translation is CATVGLAGEYGERFF. The chain carries TRBV7-2 and TRBJ2-1; 9 bases are a match to TRBD2. The CDR3 totals 15 residues. Per the germline V gene, CDR1 is SGHTA and CDR2 is FQGNSA.

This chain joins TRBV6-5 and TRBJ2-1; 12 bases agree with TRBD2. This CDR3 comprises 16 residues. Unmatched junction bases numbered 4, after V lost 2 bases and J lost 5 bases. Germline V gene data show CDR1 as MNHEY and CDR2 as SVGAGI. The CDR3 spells CASSYGRLAGDNEQFF. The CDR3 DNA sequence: TGTGCCAGCAGTTACGGACGACTAGCGGGAGACAATGAGCAGTTCTTC.

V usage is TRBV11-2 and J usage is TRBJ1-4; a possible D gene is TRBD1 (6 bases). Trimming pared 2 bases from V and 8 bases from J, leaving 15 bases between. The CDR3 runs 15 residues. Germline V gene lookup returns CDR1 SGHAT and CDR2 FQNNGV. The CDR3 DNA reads TGTGCCAGCAGCTTAATGACAGGAGTAAGGGAAAAACTGTTTTTT. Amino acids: CASSLMTGVREKLFF.

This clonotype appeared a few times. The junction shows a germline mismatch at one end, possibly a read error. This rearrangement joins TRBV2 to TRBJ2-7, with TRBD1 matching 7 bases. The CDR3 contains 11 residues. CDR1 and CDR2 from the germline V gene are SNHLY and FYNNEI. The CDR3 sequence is CASSGTGGSAF. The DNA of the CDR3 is TGTGCCAGCAGTGGGACAGGTGGATCGGCCTTC.

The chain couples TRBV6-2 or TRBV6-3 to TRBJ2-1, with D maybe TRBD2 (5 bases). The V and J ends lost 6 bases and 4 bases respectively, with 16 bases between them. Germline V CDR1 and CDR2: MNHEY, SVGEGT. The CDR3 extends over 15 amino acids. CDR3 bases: TGTGCCAGCAGACCGGACTGGAGATTTTACAATGAGCAGTTCTTC. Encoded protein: CASRPDWRFYNEQFF.

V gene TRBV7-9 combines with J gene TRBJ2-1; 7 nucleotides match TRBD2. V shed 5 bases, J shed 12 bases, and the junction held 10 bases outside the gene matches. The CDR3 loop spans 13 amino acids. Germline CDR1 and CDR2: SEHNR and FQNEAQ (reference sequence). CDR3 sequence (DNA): TGTGCCAGCAGCATTAAAGGCGGGAGAACGCAGTTCTTC. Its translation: CASSIKGGRTQFF.

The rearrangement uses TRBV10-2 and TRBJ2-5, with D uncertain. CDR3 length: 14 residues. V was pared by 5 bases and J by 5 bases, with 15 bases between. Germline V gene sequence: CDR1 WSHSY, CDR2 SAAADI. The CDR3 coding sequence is TGCGCCAGCAGTCCAACAGCTAACCCCGAGACCCAGTACTTC. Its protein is CASSPTANPETQYF.

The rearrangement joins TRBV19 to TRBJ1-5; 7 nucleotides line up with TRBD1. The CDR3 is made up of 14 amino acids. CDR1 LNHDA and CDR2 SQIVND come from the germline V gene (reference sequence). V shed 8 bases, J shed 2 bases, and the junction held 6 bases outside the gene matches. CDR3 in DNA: TGTGCCAGTTGGAGACAGGGAGGCAATCAGCCCCAGCATTTT. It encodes CASWRQGGNQPQHF.

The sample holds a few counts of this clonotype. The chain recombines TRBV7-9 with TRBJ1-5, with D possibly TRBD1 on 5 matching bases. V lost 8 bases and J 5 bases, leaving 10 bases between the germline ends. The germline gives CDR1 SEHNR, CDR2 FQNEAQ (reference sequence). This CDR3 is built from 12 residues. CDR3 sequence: CASGRGDQPQHF. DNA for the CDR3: TGTGCCAGCGGACGAGGGGATCAGCCCCAGCATTTT.

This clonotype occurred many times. The CDR3 region has the DNA TGTGCCAGCAGCTTAGTTAGCGGGAGGCTCTGGGAGCAGTTCTTC. It translates to CASSLVSGRLWEQFF. The chain is built from TRBV7-8 and TRBJ2-1; TRBD2 agrees at 10 bases. Germline values: CDR1 SGHVS, CDR2 FQNEAQ. The CDR3 spans 15 residues. J was trimmed by 10 bases and V by 1 base; bases with no gene match: 7.

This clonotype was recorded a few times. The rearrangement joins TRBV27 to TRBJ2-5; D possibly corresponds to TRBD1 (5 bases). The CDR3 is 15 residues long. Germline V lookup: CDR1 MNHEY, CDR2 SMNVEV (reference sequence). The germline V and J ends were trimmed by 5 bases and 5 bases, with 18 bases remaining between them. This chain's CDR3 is CASSPHQGSGETQYF. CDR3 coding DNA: TGTGCCAGCAGTCCCCACCAGGGTAGTGGGGAGACCCAGTACTTC.

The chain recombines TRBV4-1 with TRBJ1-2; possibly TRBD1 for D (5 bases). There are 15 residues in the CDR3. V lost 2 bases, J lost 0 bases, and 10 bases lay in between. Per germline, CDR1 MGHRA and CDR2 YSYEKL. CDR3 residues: CASSQLRVSNYGYTF. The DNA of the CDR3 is TGCGCCAGCAGCCAACTCAGGGTTTCTAACTATGGCTACACCTTC.